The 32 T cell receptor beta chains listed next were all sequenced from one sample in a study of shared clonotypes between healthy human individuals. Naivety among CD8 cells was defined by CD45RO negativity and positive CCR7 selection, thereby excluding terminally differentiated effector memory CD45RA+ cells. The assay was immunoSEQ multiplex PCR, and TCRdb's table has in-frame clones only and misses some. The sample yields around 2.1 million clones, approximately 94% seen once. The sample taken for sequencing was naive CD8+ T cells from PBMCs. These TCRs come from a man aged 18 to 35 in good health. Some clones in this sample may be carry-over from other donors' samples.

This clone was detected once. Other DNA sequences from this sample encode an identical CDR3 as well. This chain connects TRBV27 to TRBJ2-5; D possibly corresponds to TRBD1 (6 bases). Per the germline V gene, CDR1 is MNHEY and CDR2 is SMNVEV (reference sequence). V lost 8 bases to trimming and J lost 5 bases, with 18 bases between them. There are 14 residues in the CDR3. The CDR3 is CASRYRAPGETQYF. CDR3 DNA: TGTGCCAGCCGGTACAGGGCCCCCGGGGAGACCCAGTACTTC.

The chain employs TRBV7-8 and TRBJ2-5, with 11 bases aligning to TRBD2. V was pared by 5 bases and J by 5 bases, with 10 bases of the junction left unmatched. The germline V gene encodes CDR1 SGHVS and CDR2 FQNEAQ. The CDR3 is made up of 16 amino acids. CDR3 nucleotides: TGTGCCAGCAGCCCAATAGCGGGAGGGCCGGAGGAGACCCAGTACTTC. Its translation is CASSPIAGGPEETQYF.

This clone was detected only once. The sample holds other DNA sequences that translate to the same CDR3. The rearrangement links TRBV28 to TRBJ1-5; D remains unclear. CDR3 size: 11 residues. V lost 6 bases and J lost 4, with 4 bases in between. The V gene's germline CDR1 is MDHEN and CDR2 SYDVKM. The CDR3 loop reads CASSLNQPQHF. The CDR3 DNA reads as TGTGCCAGCAGCCTTAATCAGCCCCAGCATTTT.

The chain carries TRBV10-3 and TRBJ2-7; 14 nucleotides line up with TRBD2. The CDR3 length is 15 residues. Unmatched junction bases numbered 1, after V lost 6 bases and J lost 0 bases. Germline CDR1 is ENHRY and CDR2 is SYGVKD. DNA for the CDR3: TGTGCCATCAGGGGACTAGCGGGAGCCTCCTACGAGCAGTACTTC. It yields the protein CAIRGLAGASYEQYF.

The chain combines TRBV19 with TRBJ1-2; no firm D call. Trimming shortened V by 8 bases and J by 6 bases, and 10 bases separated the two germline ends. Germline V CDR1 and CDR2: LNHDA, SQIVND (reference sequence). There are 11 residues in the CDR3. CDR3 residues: CASRAFHGYTF. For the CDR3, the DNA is TGTGCCAGTCGCGCGTTTCATGGCTACACCTTC.

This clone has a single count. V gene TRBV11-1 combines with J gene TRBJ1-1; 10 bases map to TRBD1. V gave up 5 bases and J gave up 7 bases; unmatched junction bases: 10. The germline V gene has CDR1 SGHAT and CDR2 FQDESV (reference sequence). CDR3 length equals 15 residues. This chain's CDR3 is CASSLRDRGRIEAFF. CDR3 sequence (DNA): TGTGCCAGCAGCCTCCGGGACAGGGGTCGTATTGAAGCTTTCTTT.

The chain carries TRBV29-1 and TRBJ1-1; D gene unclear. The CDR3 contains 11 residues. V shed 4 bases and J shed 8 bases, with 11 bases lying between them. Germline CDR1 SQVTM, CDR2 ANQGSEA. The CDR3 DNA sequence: TGCAGCGTTGCCCTCGGGCTGGAAGCTTTCTTT. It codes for CSVALGLEAFF.

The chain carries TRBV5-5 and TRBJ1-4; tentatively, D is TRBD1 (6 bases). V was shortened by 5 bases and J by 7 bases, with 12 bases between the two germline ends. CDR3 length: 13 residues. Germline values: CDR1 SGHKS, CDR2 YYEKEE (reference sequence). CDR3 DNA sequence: TGTGCCAGCAGTTCCGGGACACCTGAAAAACTGTTTTTT. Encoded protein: CASSSGTPEKLFF. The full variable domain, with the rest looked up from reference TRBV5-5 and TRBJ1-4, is DAGVTQSPTHLIKTRGQQVTLRCSPISGHKSVSWYQQVLGQGPQFIFQYYEKEERGRGNFPDRFSARQFPNYSSELNVNALLLGDSALYLCASSSGTPEKLFFGSGTQLSVL.

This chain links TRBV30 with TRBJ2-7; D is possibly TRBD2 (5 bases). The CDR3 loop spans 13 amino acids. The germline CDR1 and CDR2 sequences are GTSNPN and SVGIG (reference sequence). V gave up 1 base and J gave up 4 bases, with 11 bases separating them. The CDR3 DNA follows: TGTGCCTGGAGTGACAGCCGCGGGTACGAGCAGTACTTC. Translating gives CAWSDSRGYEQYF.

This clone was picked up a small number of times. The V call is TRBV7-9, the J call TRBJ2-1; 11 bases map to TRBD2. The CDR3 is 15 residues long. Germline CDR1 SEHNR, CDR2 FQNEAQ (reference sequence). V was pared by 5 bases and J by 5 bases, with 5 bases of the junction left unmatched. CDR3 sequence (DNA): TGTGCCAGCAGCCCAGGACTAGCGGGTCACAATGAGCAGTTCTTC. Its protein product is CASSPGLAGHNEQFF.

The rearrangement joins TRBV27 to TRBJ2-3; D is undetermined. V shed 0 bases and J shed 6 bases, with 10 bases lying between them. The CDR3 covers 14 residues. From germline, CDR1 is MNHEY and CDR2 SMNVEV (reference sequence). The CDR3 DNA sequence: TGTGCCAGCAGTTTATCCTTCAACCCGGATACGCAGTATTTT. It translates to CASSLSFNPDTQYF.

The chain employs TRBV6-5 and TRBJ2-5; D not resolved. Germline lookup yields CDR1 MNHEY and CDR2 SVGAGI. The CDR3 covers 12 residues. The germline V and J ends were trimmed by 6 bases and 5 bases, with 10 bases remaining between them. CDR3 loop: CASRVFGETQYF. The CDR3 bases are TGTGCCAGCAGGGTGTTTGGGGAGACCCAGTACTTC.

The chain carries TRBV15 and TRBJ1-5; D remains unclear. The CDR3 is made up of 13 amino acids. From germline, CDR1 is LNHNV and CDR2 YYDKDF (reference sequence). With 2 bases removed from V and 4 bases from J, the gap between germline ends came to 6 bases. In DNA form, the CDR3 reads TGTGCCACCAGCAGAACACCAAATCAGCCCCAGCATTTT. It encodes CATSRTPNQPQHF.

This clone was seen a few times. CDR3 sequence (DNA): TGCGCCAGCAGCCAAGATCGTCCCAGGGCTTATGGCTACACCTTC. It specifies CASSQDRPRAYGYTF. The chain uses TRBV4-1 and TRBJ1-2, with D perhaps TRBD1 (5 bases). The CDR3 consists of 15 residues. Trimming shortened V by 0 bases and J by 5 bases, and 13 bases separated the two germline ends. Germline V gene lookup returns CDR1 MGHRA and CDR2 YSYEKL.

The CDR3 loop reads CASSDPTANTGELFF. Written as DNA, the CDR3 is TGCGCCAGCAGCGATCCTACAGCGAACACCGGGGAGCTGTTTTTT. V usage is TRBV5-1 and J usage is TRBJ2-2; D call uncertain. The V and J ends lost 4 bases and 0 bases respectively, with 10 bases between them. The CDR3 loop spans 15 amino acids. Germline lookup yields CDR1 SGHRS and CDR2 YFSETQ.

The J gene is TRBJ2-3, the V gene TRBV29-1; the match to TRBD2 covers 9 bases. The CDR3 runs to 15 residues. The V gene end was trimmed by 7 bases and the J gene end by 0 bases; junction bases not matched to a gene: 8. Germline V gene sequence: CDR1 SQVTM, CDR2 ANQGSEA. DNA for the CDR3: TGCAGCGGATTAGCGGGAGAGGCCAGCACAGATACGCAGTATTTT. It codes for CSGLAGEASTDTQYF.

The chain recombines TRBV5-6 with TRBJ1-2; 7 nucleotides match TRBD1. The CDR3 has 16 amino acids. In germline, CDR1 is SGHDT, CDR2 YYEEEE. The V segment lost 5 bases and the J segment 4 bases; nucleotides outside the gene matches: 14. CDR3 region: CASRRIRTGGLYGYTF. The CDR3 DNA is TGTGCCAGCAGACGAATCAGGACAGGTGGCCTCTATGGCTACACCTTC.

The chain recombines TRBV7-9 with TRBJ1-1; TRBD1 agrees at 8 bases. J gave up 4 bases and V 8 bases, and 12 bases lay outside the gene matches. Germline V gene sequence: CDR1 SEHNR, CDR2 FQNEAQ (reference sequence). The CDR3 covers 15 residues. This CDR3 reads CASSDLDRVATEAFF. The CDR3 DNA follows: TGTGCCAGCTCTGACTTGGACAGGGTTGCCACTGAAGCTTTCTTT.

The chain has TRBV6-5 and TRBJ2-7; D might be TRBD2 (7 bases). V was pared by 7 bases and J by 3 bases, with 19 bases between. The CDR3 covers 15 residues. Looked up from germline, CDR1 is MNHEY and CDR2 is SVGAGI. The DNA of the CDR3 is TGTGCCAGCACCGAAAGGGGGGGGGTTAGCTACGAGCAGTACTTC. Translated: CASTERGGVSYEQYF.

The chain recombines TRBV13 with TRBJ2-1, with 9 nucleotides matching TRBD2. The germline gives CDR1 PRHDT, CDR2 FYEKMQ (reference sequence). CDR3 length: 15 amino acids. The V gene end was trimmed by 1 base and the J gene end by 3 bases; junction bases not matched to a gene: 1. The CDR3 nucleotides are TGTGCCAGCAGCTTAGCGCGGGAGGGCTACAATGAGCAGTTCTTC. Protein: CASSLAREGYNEQFF.

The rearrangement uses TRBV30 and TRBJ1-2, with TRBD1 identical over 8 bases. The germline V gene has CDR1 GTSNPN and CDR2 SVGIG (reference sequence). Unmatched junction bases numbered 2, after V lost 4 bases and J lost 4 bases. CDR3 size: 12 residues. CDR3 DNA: TGTGCCTGGAACAGGGGGGTCTATGGCTACACCTTC. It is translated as CAWNRGVYGYTF.

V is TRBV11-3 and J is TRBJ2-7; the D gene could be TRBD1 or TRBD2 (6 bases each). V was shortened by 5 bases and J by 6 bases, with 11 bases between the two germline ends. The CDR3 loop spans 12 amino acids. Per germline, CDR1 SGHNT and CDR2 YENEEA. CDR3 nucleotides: TGTGCCAGCAGCCACGGGGGCGGCGAGCAGTACTTC. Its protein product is CASSHGGGEQYF.

The CDR3 DNA reads as TGTGCCAGCATATCACTTACCTCTGGAAACACCATATATTTT. It codes for CASISLTSGNTIYF. The chain has TRBV6-6 and TRBJ1-3; D unclear. Trimming took off 7 bases at V and 0 bases at J, with 10 bases between the two ends. The CDR3 contains 14 residues. Germline CDR1 is MNHNY and CDR2 is SVGAGI (reference sequence).

CDR3 coding DNA: TGTGCCAGCGAGGGGCGGGAGGTAATCCTCCACGAGCAGTACTTC. Its translation is CASEGREVILHEQYF. The rearrangement uses TRBV11-2 and TRBJ2-7; 8 nucleotides match TRBD2. This CDR3 contains 15 residues. Losses at the gene ends were 8 bases for V and 5 bases for J; bases not matched to a gene: 14. The germline CDR1 and CDR2 sequences are SGHAT and FQNNGV.

The CDR3 loop is CSVAGWDPTNEQFF. The CDR3 region has the DNA TGCAGCGTTGCGGGTTGGGACCCCACCAACGAGCAGTTCTTC. This rearrangement joins TRBV29-1 to TRBJ2-1; the D call may be TRBD1 or TRBD2 (5 bases each). There are 14 residues in the CDR3. Germline CDR1 is SQVTM and CDR2 is ANQGSEA. V lost 4 bases to trimming and J lost 10 bases, with 20 bases between them.

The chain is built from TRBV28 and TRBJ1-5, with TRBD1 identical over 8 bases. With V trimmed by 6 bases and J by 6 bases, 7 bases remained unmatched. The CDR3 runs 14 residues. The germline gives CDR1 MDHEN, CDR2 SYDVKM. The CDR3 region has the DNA TGTGCCAGCAGCCGGACAGGGTGGGGTCAGCCCCAGCATTTT. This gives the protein CASSRTGWGQPQHF.

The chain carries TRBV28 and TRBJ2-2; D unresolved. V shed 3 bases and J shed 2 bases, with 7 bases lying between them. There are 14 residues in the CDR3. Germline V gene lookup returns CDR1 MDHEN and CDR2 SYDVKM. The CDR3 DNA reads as TGTGCCAGCAGTTTGATGGTCAACACCGGGGAGCTGTTTTTT. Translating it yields CASSLMVNTGELFF. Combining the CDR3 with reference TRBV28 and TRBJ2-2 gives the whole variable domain DVKVTQSSRYLVKRTGEKVFLECVQDMDHENMFWYRQDPGLGLRLIYFSYDVKMKEKGDIPEGYSVSREKKERFSLILESASTNQTSMYLCASSLMVNTGELFFGEGSRLTVL.

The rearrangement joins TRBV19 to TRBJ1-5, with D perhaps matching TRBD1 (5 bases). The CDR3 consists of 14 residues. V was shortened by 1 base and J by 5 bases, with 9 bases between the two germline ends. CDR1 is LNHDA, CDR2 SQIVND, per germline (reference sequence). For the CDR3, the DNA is TGTGCCAGTAGTATAGTCCCCAGGGATCAGCCCCAGCATTTT. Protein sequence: CASSIVPRDQPQHF.

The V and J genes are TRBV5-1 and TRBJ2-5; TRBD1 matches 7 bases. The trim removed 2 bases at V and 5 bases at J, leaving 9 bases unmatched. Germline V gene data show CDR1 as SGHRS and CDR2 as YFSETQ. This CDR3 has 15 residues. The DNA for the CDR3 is TGCGCCAGCAGCTTCGAAGGGGGCGTCGGGGAGACCCAGTACTTC. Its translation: CASSFEGGVGETQYF.

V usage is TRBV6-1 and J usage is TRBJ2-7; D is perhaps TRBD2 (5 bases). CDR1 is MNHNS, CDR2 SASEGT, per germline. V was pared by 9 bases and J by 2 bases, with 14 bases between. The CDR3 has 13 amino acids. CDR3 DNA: TGTGCCAGTGAGGGTGAAGAGACCTACGAGCAGTACTTC. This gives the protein CASEGEETYEQYF.

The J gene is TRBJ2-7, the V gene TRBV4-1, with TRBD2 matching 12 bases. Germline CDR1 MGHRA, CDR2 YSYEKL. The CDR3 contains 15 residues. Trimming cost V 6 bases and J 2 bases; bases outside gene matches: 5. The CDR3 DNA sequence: TGCGCCAGCAGACGGAGACTAGCGGGGGCCTACGAGCAGTACTTC. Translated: CASRRRLAGAYEQYF.

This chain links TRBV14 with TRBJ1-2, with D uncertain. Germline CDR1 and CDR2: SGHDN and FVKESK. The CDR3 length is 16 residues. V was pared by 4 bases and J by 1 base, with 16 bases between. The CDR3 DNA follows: TGTGCCAGCAGCCCGCGACGGGGTACGAGTAACTATGGCTACACCTTC. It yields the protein CASSPRRGTSNYGYTF. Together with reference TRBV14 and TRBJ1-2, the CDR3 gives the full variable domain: EAGVTQFPSHSVIEKGQTVTLRCDPISGHDNLYWYRRVMGKEIKFLLHFVKESKQDESGMPNNRFLAERTGGTYSTLKVQPAELEDSGVYFCASSPRRGTSNYGYTFGSGTRLTVV.